This is a list of T cell receptor beta chains from one sample in a study of blood T cells in healthy people across ages. TCRdb reanalysed the 5' RACE reads using MiXCR and keeps one entry per CDR3 protein. The data show hundreds of thousands of distinct CDR3 sequences, more than 40% seen once. The sequenced material came from blood. The receptor source for this set is a woman aged 55-69 years in good health. The CDR3 runs from the conserved cysteine through the conserved F or W. D genes are given only for firm matches. Only some rows state a clone size, as once, few, many or a class for expanded clones.

abundance: many
len: 14
j_gene: TRBJ2-7
d_gene: .
v_gene: TRBV12-3/TRBV12-4
CDR3nt: TGTGCCAGCAGTCCCGGGGGAAGCTCCTACGAGCAGTACTTC
CDR3aa: CASSPGGSSYEQYF

abundance: .
len: 14
j_gene: TRBJ2-7
d_gene: TRBD2
v_gene: TRBV4-2
CDR3nt: TGTGCCAGCAGCCCTGAGCGGGAGAAGTACGAGCAGTACTTC
CDR3aa: CASSPEREKYEQYF

abundance: few
len: 16
j_gene: TRBJ2-7
d_gene: TRBD2
v_gene: TRBV7-2
CDR3nt: TGTGCCAGCAGCTCGACACGCTTTAGCGGGGGATACGAGCAGTACTTC
CDR3aa: CASSSTRFSGGYEQYF

abundance: .
len: 14
j_gene: TRBJ2-5
d_gene: .
v_gene: TRBV20-1
CDR3nt: TGCAGCGCTGGGCACCTAGGCCGACAAGAGACCCAGTACTTC
CDR3aa: CSAGHLGRQETQYF

abundance: few
len: 18
j_gene: TRBJ2-1
d_gene: .
v_gene: TRBV24-1
CDR3nt: TGTGCCACCAGTGACCCCGCCTGGGTGGGCGCACGGTACAATGAGCAGTTCTTC
CDR3aa: CATSDPAWVGARYNEQFF

abundance: .
len: 17
j_gene: TRBJ1-6
d_gene: TRBD1
v_gene: TRBV20-1
CDR3nt: TGCAGTGCTAGAGCCCACAGGGGAAATAAGAATAATTCACCCCTCCACTTT
CDR3aa: CSARAHRGNKNNSPLHF

abundance: few
len: 14
j_gene: TRBJ2-5
d_gene: TRBD2
v_gene: TRBV7-2
CDR3nt: TGTGCCAGCAGCGCCACCGGGAGGGATGAGACCCAGTACTTC
CDR3aa: CASSATGRDETQYF

abundance: .
len: 17
j_gene: TRBJ2-7
d_gene: TRBD2
v_gene: TRBV20-1
CDR3nt: TGCAGTGCTAGGCAAAGTAGCGGGGCCGAAACCTCCTACGAGCAGTACTTC
CDR3aa: CSARQSSGAETSYEQYF

abundance: once
len: 16
j_gene: TRBJ1-2
d_gene: TRBD1
v_gene: TRBV4-1
CDR3nt: TGCGCCAGCAGCCAGACTCCGGGACAGGGACACTATGGCTACACCTTC
CDR3aa: CASSQTPGQGHYGYTF

abundance: few
len: 16
j_gene: TRBJ2-7
d_gene: TRBD2
v_gene: TRBV6-2/TRBV6-3
CDR3nt: TGTGCCAGCAGTTTCACACTAGCGGGCCCCTCCTACGAGCAGTACTTC
CDR3aa: CASSFTLAGPSYEQYF